This entry describes one T cell receptor (beta chain). The antigen is unknown. The germline V gene encodes CDR1 SGHDT and CDR2 YYEEEE. Trimming took 0 bases from V and 2 from J, leaving 12 bases between them. This CDR3 is 16 amino acids long. Each donor was a Caucasian adult residing in Nashville, Tennessee. Some clones are missing from TCRdb's copy, which holds only in-frame ones; the method was immunoSEQ multiplex PCR. This repertoire shows millions of clones, 85% to 95% found once; its top ten account for 0.13%. These data are taken from a study of shared clonotypes between healthy human individuals. The wider study: CD4 naive and CD4 memory each took three plates per donor, while CD8 naive took two and CD8 memory one. Study-level results: It was anticipated that sequencing depth would influence how many clonotypes donors shared.

Source material: naive CD4+ T cells sorted from blood. Documented subset: CD45RA+ positively selected. This chain uses TRBV5-6 with TRBJ2-1, with D perhaps TRBD1 (6 bases). The source of this sequence is a man younger than 35 in good health. CDR3 amino acids: CASSLAMTGAYNEQFF. DNA of the CDR3: TGTGCCAGCAGCTTGGCAATGACAGGAGCCTACAATGAGCAGTTCTTC. The variable domain in full, with the rest retrieved from reference TRBV5-6 and TRBJ2-1, is DAGVTQSPTHLIKTRGQQVTLRCSPKSGHDTVSWYQQALGQGPQFIFQYYEEEERQRGNFPDRFSGHQFPNYSSELNVNALLLGDSALYLCASSLAMTGAYNEQFFGPGTRLTVL.